Shown below are 6 T cell receptor beta chains from a single sample sequenced in a study of blood T cell repertoires in COVID-19. The assay was immunoSEQ multiplex PCR, and TCRdb's table has in-frame clones only and misses some. The repertoire holds about 190,000 clones, around 80% seen once, with approximately 3% in the top ten. Source material: peripheral blood. These receptors all come from a woman at least 80 years old with active or convalescent COVID-19.

This clone came up a few times. Other nucleotide sequences from this sample produce the same CDR3. This chain joins TRBV3-1 (or the pseudogene TRBV3-2) and TRBJ2-3; D not certain. Germline V lookup: CDR1 LGHDT, CDR2 YNNKEL (reference sequence). The CDR3 covers 15 residues. Trimming pared 0 bases from V and 4 bases from J, leaving 11 bases between. The CDR3 nucleotides read TGTGCCAGCAGCCAAGATCCCCTCGCAGCAGATACGCAGTATTTT. Translation gives CASSQDPLAADTQYF.

The V and J genes are TRBV10-3 and TRBJ1-4; D is undetermined. Trimming left V 3 bases short and J 4 bases short, with 9 bases between. The CDR3 consists of 14 residues. CDR1 and CDR2 (germline): ENHRY, SYGVKD. This chain's CDR3 is CAISDAAINEKLFF. The CDR3 DNA follows: TGTGCCATCAGTGACGCGGCTATTAATGAAAAACTGTTTTTT.

In this sample, this clone turned up a few times. The rearrangement joins TRBV5-4 to TRBJ2-7; 12 bases are shared with TRBD1. The CDR3 covers 15 residues. Losses at the gene ends were 4 bases for V and 4 bases for J; bases not matched to a gene: 6. Germline V gene data show CDR1 as SGHNT and CDR2 as YYREEE (reference sequence). The CDR3 here is CASSPGGQGAYEQYF. CDR3 in DNA: TGTGCCAGCAGCCCTGGGGGACAGGGGGCTTACGAGCAGTACTTC. Together with reference TRBV5-4 and TRBJ2-7, the CDR3 gives the full variable domain: ETGVTQSPTHLIKTRGQQVTLRCSSQSGHNTVSWYQQALGQGPQFIFQYYREEENGRGNFPPRFSGLQFPNYSSELNVNALELDDSALYLCASSPGGQGAYEQYFGPGTRLTVT.

The V call is TRBV10-1, the J call TRBJ1-6; D is undetermined. CDR3 length equals 18 residues. Per the germline V gene, CDR1 is WNHNN and CDR2 is SYGVQD (reference sequence). V lost 0 bases and J lost 0, with 12 bases in between. CDR3: CASSESFGGSSYNSPLHF. The CDR3 DNA follows: TGCGCCAGCAGTGAGTCGTTTGGTGGGAGCTCCTATAATTCACCCCTCCACTTT.

The V and J genes are TRBV19 and TRBJ1-2; D is uncertain. The CDR3 runs 15 residues. Germline V gives CDR1 LNHDA, CDR2 SQIVND (reference sequence). Trimming removed 9 bases at V and 8 bases at J, with 25 bases between. As DNA, the CDR3 is TGTGCCAGCCAGACACGGCTGGAGGGTAGGAGCGGCTACACCTTC. Its protein is CASQTRLEGRSGYTF.

The V gene is TRBV2, the J gene TRBJ2-3, with 9 bases identical to TRBD1. This CDR3 is built from 16 residues. J lost 2 bases, V lost 2 bases, and 5 bases had no gene match. CDR1 and CDR2 from the germline V gene are SNHLY and FYNNEI. The CDR3 region is CASSETGTGITDTQYF. DNA for the CDR3: TGTGCCAGCAGTGAAACCGGGACAGGGATCACAGATACGCAGTATTTT.